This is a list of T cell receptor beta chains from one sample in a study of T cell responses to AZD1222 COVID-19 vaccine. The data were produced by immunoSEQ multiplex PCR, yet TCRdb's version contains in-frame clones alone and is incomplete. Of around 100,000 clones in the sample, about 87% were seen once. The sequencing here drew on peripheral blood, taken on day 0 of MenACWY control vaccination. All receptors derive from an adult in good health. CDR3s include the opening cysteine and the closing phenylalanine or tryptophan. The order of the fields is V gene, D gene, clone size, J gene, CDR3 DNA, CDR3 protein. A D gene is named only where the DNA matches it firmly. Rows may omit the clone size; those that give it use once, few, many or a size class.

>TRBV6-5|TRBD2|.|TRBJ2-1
TGTGCCAGCAGCACCCCGGGACTAGGATACAATGAGCAGTTCTTC
CASSTPGLGYNEQFF
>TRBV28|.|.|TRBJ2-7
TGTGCCAGCAGTTTATGGGACAGCCTCACCCTCCTCTACGAGCAGTACTTC
CASSLWDSLTLLYEQYF
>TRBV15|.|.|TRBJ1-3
TGTGCCACCAGCAGAGGTGCCCCGGGGGCGGACACCATATATTTT
CATSRGAPGADTIYF
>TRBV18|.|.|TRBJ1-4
TGTGCCAGCTCACCGCGGAATTCTAATGAAAAACTGTTTTTT
CASSPRNSNEKLFF
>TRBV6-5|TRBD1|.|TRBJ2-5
TGTGCCAGCAGCCTAACAGGGGGCAGGGGAGAGACCCAGTACTTC
CASSLTGGRGETQYF
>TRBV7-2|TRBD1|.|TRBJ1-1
TGTGCCAGCAGCTCACGGACAGGGGTCGGTGAAGCTTTCTTT
CASSSRTGVGEAFF
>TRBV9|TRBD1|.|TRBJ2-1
TGTGCCAGCAGCGCCGGGACAGGGACATACAATGAGCAGTTCTTC
CASSAGTGTYNEQFF
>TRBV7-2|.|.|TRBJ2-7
TGTGCCAGCAGCTTAATTCGACGGTCCTACGAGCAGTACTTC
CASSLIRRSYEQYF
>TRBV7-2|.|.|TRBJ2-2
TGTGCCAGCAGCCCCCCCCTCGTGACCGGGGAGCTGTTTTTT
CASSPPLVTGELFF
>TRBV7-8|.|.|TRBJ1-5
TGTGCCAGCAGCCATTCCCCCTTAGCACAGCCCCAGCATTTT
CASSHSPLAQPQHF
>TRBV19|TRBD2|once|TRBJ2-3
TGTGCCAGTAGCCTCAATCTTGTCCGTAGCGGGAGCACAGATACGCAGTATTTT
CASSLNLVRSGSTDTQYF
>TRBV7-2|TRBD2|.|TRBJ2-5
TGTGCCAGCAGCGCCCGTACCCCCGGGACTAGCGGGCGGCGGACCCAGTACTTC
CASSARTPGTSGRRTQYF
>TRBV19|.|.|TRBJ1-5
TGTGCCAGTAGTCGTAGCCTTACCAATCAGCCCCAGCATTTT
CASSRSLTNQPQHF
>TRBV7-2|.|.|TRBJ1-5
TGTGCCAGCAGCCCGGGGCGGGGGTGGCATCAGCCCCAGCATTTT
CASSPGRGWHQPQHF
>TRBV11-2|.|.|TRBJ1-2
TGTGCCAGCAGCCGCCCCGGGCGGTTAGGGTATGGCTACACCTTC
CASSRPGRLGYGYTF
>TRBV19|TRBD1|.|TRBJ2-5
TGTGCCAGTAGTCTAGGGACAGGGGGGCAGTACTTC
CASSLGTGGQYF
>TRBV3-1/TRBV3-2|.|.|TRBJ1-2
TGTGCCAGCAGCCCACGAGCTAACTATGGCTACACCTTC
CASSPRANYGYTF
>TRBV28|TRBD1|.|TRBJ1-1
TGTGCCAGCAGTTTGTCCCGGGACAGGGTCGGTGGAGCTTTCTTT
CASSLSRDRVGGAFF
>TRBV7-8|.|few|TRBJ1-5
TGTGCCAGCAGCTCCTCAGGAATTTTAGGCAATCAGCCCCAGCATTTT
CASSSSGILGNQPQHF
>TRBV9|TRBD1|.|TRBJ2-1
TGTGCCAGCAGCACTTGGGACAGGGATAATGAGCAGTTCTTC
CASSTWDRDNEQFF
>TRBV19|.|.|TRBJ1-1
TGTGCCAGTACCACAGGTGCGGGGGCGGACACTGAAGCTTTCTTT
CASTTGAGADTEAFF
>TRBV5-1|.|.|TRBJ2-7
TGCGCCAGCAGCCTTAGACAGGACAACTACGAGCAGTACTTC
CASSLRQDNYEQYF
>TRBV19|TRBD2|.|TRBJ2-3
TGTGCCAGTAGTATGGGGGGGGAGGTCACAGATACGCAGTATTTT
CASSMGGEVTDTQYF
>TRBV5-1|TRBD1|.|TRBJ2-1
TGCGCCAGCAGCTTGCGCGGGACAGGTGCCATCTACAATGAGCAGTTCTTC
CASSLRGTGAIYNEQFF
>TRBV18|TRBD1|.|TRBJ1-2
TGTGCCAGCTCACCACCGGGACAGGGGTATGGCTACACCTTC
CASSPPGQGYGYTF
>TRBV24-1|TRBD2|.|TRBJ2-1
TGTGCCACTAGCGGGGGAAAGCCGCTTGAGCAGTTCTTC
CATSGGKPLEQFF
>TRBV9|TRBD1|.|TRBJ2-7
TGTGCCAGCAGCCCCCGGACAGGGTTCGACGAGCAGTACTTC
CASSPRTGFDEQYF
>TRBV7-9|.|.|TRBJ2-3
TGTGCCAGCAGCGACACAGGGTATGGTTCCACAGATACGCAGTATTTT
CASSDTGYGSTDTQYF
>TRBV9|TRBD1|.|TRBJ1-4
TGTGCCAGCAGCGTAGAGGGGTTTTTAGTTACCGGGACAGAGAATGAAAAACTGTTTTTT
CASSVEGFLVTGTENEKLFF
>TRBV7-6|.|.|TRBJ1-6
TGTGCCAGCAGCAGCCAGGGTGAGGGCTATAATTCACCCCTCCACTTT
CASSSQGEGYNSPLHF
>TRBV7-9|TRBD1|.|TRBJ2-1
TGTGCCAGCAGCCTCGGGACAGGTCTCCTCCTGACGGATGAGCAGTTCTTC
CASSLGTGLLLTDEQFF
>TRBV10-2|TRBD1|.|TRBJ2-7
TGCGCCAGCAGAGGCCGCCCCGGGACAGGGGCCTACGAGCAGTACTTC
CASRGRPGTGAYEQYF
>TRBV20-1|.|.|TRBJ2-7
TGCAGTGCTAGGGGGGATTACGAGCAGTACTTC
CSARGDYEQYF
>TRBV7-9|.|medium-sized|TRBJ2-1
TGTGCCAGCAGCTTCCCCCACCCAGCCCTTAACCTGGGCGATGAGCAGTTCTTC
CASSFPHPALNLGDEQFF
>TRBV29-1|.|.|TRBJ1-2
TGCAGCGTTGAAGATCGGCGGGGGGCCTACCAAATTCTCTATGGCTACACCTTC
CSVEDRRGAYQILYGYTF
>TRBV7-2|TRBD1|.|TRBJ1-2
TGTGCCAGCAGCTTAGTTGACAGGGGCTATGGCTACACCTTC
CASSLVDRGYGYTF
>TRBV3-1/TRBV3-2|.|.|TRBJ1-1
TGTGCCAGCAGCTGGGGACCCCCGAACACTGAAGCTTTCTTT
CASSWGPPNTEAFF
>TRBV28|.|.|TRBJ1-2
TGTGCCAGCAGTTTGGCAGGGTTCATGGGTGGCTACACCTTC
CASSLAGFMGGYTF
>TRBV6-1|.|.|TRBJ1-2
TGTGCCAGCAGTGAAGGAACAGAGAACTATGGCTACACCTTC
CASSEGTENYGYTF
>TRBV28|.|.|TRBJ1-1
TGTGCCAGCAGCTTGACCCGGCCCCGAACTGAAGCCTTCTTT
CASSLTRPRTEAFF
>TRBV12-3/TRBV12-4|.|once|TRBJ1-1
TGTGCCAGCAGTTCCCGATACACTGAAGCTTTCTTT
CASSSRYTEAFF
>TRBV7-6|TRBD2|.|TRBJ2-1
TGTGCCAGCAGCTTTATCCTAGCGGGGAGTAATGAGCAGTTCTTC
CASSFILAGSNEQFF
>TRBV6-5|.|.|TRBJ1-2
TGTGCCATTCCTGATAACCTATTGAGAGGCTACACCTTC
CAIPDNLLRGYTF
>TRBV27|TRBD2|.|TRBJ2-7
TGTGCCAGCATAGCGGGAGATGGCGAGCAGTACTTC
CASIAGDGEQYF
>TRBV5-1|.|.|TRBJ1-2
TGCGCCAGCAGTTTCACTCGACCCGTAGACAGCAATGGCTACACCTTC
CASSFTRPVDSNGYTF
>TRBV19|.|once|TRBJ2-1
TGTGCCAGTGCCCAGACAGTTTACAATGAGCAGTTCTTC
CASAQTVYNEQFF
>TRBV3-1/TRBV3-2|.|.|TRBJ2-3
TGTGCCAGCAGCCAAGTCCTTGAAAACCTTCGGACAGATACGCAGTATTTT
CASSQVLENLRTDTQYF
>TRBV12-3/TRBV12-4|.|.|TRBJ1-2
TGTGCCAGCACTCTTGATTTGGGTGGCTACACCTTC
CASTLDLGGYTF
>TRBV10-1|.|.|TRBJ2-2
TGCGCCAGCAGTGAGTCGGGCGACACCGGGGAGCTGTTTTTT
CASSESGDTGELFF
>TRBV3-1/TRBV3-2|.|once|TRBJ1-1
TGTGCCAGGACAGTCGGCCGCGGGACTGAAGCTTTCTTT
CARTVGRGTEAFF
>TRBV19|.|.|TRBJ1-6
TGTGCCAGTTCCTCCTCGGCCTGGGGATCACCCCTCCACTTT
CASSSSAWGSPLHF
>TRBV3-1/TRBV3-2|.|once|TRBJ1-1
TGTGCCAGCAGCCAAGGTTGGACTGAAGCTTTCTTT
CASSQGWTEAFF
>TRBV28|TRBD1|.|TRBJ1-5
TGTGCCAGCAGCTCCGGGACAGGGTATCAGCCCCAGCATTTT
CASSSGTGYQPQHF
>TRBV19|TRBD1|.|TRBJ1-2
TGTGCCAGTAGACCATTGACAGGGCCTGATGGCTACACCTTC
CASRPLTGPDGYTF